The 23 T cell receptor beta chains reported below all come from one sample, sequenced in a study of shared clonotypes between healthy human individuals. Profiling relied on immunoSEQ multiplex PCR, and the TCRdb table lists in-frame clones only, not all of them. The table has more than 850,000 clones, around 82% seen once. The source material was memory CD4+ T cells from PBMCs. Subset defined: CD45RA-negative fraction. The receptor source for this set is a man younger than 35 in good health. Some clones in this sample may be carry-over from other donors' samples.

CDR3 region: CASAALQGQPQHF. CDR3 coding DNA: TGTGCCAGCGCGGCTCTCCAAGGACAGCCCCAGCATTTT. The chain recombines TRBV28 with TRBJ1-5, with no clear D. Deletions cut 8 bases from V and 7 bases from J, with 15 bases between. The CDR3 contains 13 residues. The germline CDR1 and CDR2 sequences are MDHEN and SYDVKM.

The chain links TRBV7-8 to TRBJ1-2; 7 bases align to TRBD1. V lost 4 bases and J lost 0; bases outside the gene matches: 5. The CDR3 sequence is 15 residues long. CDR1 and CDR2 (germline): SGHVS, FQNEAQ. The CDR3: CASSSPGQTNYGYTF. The CDR3 coding sequence is TGTGCCAGCAGCTCCCCGGGACAGACTAACTATGGCTACACCTTC.

The V gene is TRBV28, the J gene TRBJ1-4; TRBD1 might be the D (6 bases). CDR3 size: 12 residues. The germline gives CDR1 MDHEN, CDR2 SYDVKM. V was clipped by 6 bases and J by 10 bases, with 12 bases between them. The CDR3 spells CASRDRLGKLFF. The DNA for the CDR3 is TGTGCCAGCAGGGACAGACTTGGAAAACTGTTTTTT.

The chain carries TRBV7-9 and TRBJ2-5, with D unresolved. This CDR3 spans 12 amino acids. CDR1 is SEHNR, CDR2 FQNEAQ, per germline (reference sequence). V gave up 1 base and J gave up 5 bases, with 5 bases separating them. CDR3 sequence reads: CASSLDRETQYF. DNA of the CDR3: TGTGCCAGCAGCTTAGATCGGGAGACCCAGTACTTC.

V and J are TRBV5-4 and TRBJ2-2; D is unresolved. V lost 4 bases and J lost 1, with 14 bases in between. This CDR3 contains 16 residues. Germline V lookup: CDR1 SGHNT, CDR2 YYREEE (reference sequence). CDR3 bases: TGTGCCAGCAGCCAAAGACTTACCCAGAACACCGGGGAGCTGTTTTTT. Its translation: CASSQRLTQNTGELFF.

Of note for this clone: A much larger clonotype is one base distant, so this may be a read error. The chain carries TRBV9 and TRBJ2-5, with D uncertain. The ends were cut back, 4 bases at V and 5 bases at J, with 6 bases in the middle. The CDR3 consists of 11 residues. CDR1 SGDLS and CDR2 YYNGEE come from the germline V gene. In DNA, the CDR3 is TGTGCCAGCAGCTCCCGGGAGACCCAGTACTTC. The encoded protein is CASSSRETQYF.

The chain joins TRBV6-5 to TRBJ1-2; possibly TRBD1 for D (6 bases). Deletions cut 7 bases from V and 8 bases from J, with 17 bases between. In germline, CDR1 is MNHEY, CDR2 SVGAGI. This CDR3 has 13 residues. CDR3 region: CASNNWGGRGYTF. CDR3 nucleotide sequence: TGTGCCAGCAACAATTGGGGGGGGCGAGGCTACACCTTC.

The chain joins TRBV4-1 to TRBJ1-1; 10 bases are a match to TRBD1. V trimming: 3 bases; J trimming: 4 bases; junction bases outside the gene matches: 2. From germline, CDR1 is MGHRA and CDR2 YSYEKL. The CDR3 has 14 residues. The chain's CDR3 is CASSHRDRGTEAFF. CDR3 DNA: TGCGCCAGCAGCCACCGGGACAGGGGCACTGAAGCTTTCTTT.

This clone was seen once. At the DNA level, this CDR3 is encoded by other sequences in the same sample as well. The V and J genes are TRBV5-1 and TRBJ2-1; 12 bases fit TRBD2. Germline assignment: CDR1 SGHRS and CDR2 YFSETQ. The CDR3 extends over 15 amino acids. V shed 2 bases, J shed 5 bases, and the junction held 2 bases outside the gene matches. The CDR3 region is CASSLRLAGDNEQFF. CDR3 nucleotide sequence: TGCGCCAGCAGCTTAAGACTAGCGGGAGACAATGAGCAGTTCTTC.

This sequence joins TRBV10-3 and TRBJ1-1; 8 bases align to TRBD1. This CDR3 is 13 amino acids long. V shed 6 bases and J 0 bases; nucleotides not matched to a gene: 0. Germline-derived CDR1 and CDR2 are ENHRY and SYGVKD. CDR3 sequence: CAIRGQVNTEAFF. The CDR3 DNA reads as TGTGCCATCAGGGGACAGGTGAACACTGAAGCTTTCTTT.

This chain connects TRBV29-1 to TRBJ2-3; no definite D call. Germline V gene data show CDR1 as SQVTM and CDR2 as ANQGSEA. V was cut by 3 bases and J by 2 bases, with 6 bases left in between. The CDR3 sequence is 12 residues long. CDR3 residues: CSVEANTDTQYF. The CDR3 DNA reads as TGCAGCGTTGAGGCGAACACAGATACGCAGTATTTT.

The genes are TRBV4-1 and TRBJ2-1, with 7 bases lining up with TRBD1. V was clipped by 0 bases and J by 4 bases; unmatched bases: 6. This CDR3 has 16 amino acids. In germline, CDR1 is MGHRA, CDR2 YSYEKL. CDR3 in amino acids: CASSQDETGSYNEQFF. The CDR3 DNA is TGCGCCAGCAGCCAAGATGAGACAGGGTCATACAATGAGCAGTTCTTC.

The chain uses TRBV27 and TRBJ2-7; D unclear. The CDR3 length is 13 residues. Trimming left V 3 bases short and J 6 bases short, with 12 bases between. Per the germline V gene, CDR1 is MNHEY and CDR2 is SMNVEV (reference sequence). The CDR3 DNA sequence: TGTGCCAGCAGTTTCCGGCTTATCGGCGAGCAGTACTTC. Its translation: CASSFRLIGEQYF.

The chain links TRBV28 to TRBJ1-3; 7 nucleotides line up with TRBD1. Germline V gives CDR1 MDHEN, CDR2 SYDVKM. This CDR3 has 15 amino acids. With V trimmed by 6 bases and J by 5 bases, 10 bases remained unmatched. Here the CDR3 reads CASSSPGQDRNTIYF. CDR3 DNA sequence: TGTGCCAGCAGCTCTCCCGGACAGGACCGAAACACCATATATTTT.

The chain recombines TRBV15 with TRBJ1-1; D unresolved. CDR1 LNHNV and CDR2 YYDKDF come from the germline V gene (reference sequence). V lost 1 base, J lost 1 base, and 13 bases lay in between. The CDR3 totals 16 residues. DNA of the CDR3: TGTGCCACCAGCAGAGGGAGGAACCGGGAGAACACTGAAGCTTTCTTT. Translated, it gives CATSRGRNRENTEAFF.

The chain employs TRBV9 and TRBJ2-7, with TRBD2 matching 8 bases. The CDR3 loop spans 15 amino acids. Trimming at V came to 1 base and at J to 5 bases, leaving 8 bases not matched to a gene. Germline V CDR1 and CDR2: SGDLS, YYNGEE. The CDR3 here is CASSVQAGARNEQYF. CDR3 in DNA: TGTGCCAGCAGCGTACAAGCGGGAGCAAGGAACGAGCAGTACTTC.

In regard to this clone: Other DNA sequences within the sample encode an identical CDR3. This chain links TRBV20-1 with TRBJ1-2; maybe TRBD1 (5 bases). The CDR3 has 11 residues. The ends were cut back, 3 bases at V and 4 bases at J, with 6 bases in the middle. In germline, CDR1 is DFQATT, CDR2 SNEGSKA (reference sequence). The DNA for the CDR3 is TGCAGTGCTAGGGGGGGCTATGGCTACACCTTC. Translating it yields CSARGGYGYTF.

This clone was detected only once. This chain uses TRBV14 with TRBJ2-3; weak D call: TRBD2 (6 bases). Looked up from germline, CDR1 is SGHDN and CDR2 is FVKESK. The CDR3 totals 15 residues. Trimming took off 1 base at V and 2 bases at J, with 10 bases between the two ends. The CDR3 nucleotides are TGTGCCAGCAGCCAAGGGCTAGCGCACACAGATACGCAGTATTTT. Translation: CASSQGLAHTDTQYF.

This clone appeared once. CDR3 loop: CASSLAHSSGNTIYF. The CDR3 nucleotides read TGCGCCAGCAGCTTGGCCCACAGCTCTGGAAACACCATATATTTT. This chain connects TRBV5-1 to TRBJ1-3; D gene unclear. V lost 0 bases and J 0 bases, leaving 7 bases between the germline ends. The CDR3 length is 15 residues. Germline CDR1 and CDR2: SGHRS and YFSETQ.

The chain is built from TRBV5-1 and TRBJ2-3; D ambiguous. Trimming removed 2 bases at V and 5 bases at J, with 12 bases between. Looked up from germline, CDR1 is SGHRS and CDR2 is YFSETQ. The CDR3 spans 14 residues. The CDR3 bases are TGCGCCAGCAGCTTAGACTCGGGCCTAGATACGCAGTATTTT. It yields the protein CASSLDSGLDTQYF.

The V gene is TRBV5-4, the J gene TRBJ1-4, with D perhaps TRBD1 (6 bases). This CDR3 contains 13 residues. Germline CDR1 and CDR2: SGHNT and YYREEE (reference sequence). The germline V and J ends were trimmed by 4 bases and 6 bases, with 10 bases remaining between them. CDR3 sequence (DNA): TGTGCCAGCAGCCAACAGGGATATGAAAAACTGTTTTTT. Protein: CASSQQGYEKLFF.

This chain links TRBV27 with TRBJ2-1; 14 bases are a match to TRBD2. The CDR3 is made up of 16 amino acids. V trimming: 6 bases; J trimming: 7 bases; junction bases outside the gene matches: 8. Germline loops: CDR1 MNHEY, CDR2 SMNVEV (reference sequence). CDR3 residues: CASRSGRTSGRNEQFF. The DNA for the CDR3 is TGTGCCAGCAGATCAGGGCGGACTAGCGGGAGGAATGAGCAGTTCTTC.

V gene TRBV10-3 combines with J gene TRBJ2-7; a possible D gene is TRBD1 (7 bases). The CDR3 loop spans 14 amino acids. The germline V gene encodes CDR1 ENHRY and CDR2 SYGVKD. The germline V and J ends were trimmed by 4 bases and 5 bases, with 15 bases remaining between them. The CDR3 sequence: CAISGGGGSDEQYF. The CDR3 bases are TGTGCCATCAGTGGAGGAGGGGGCTCGGACGAGCAGTACTTC.